The sequence of this T cell receptor (beta chain) was determined in a study of T cell changes during pregnancy in multiple sclerosis. Sequencing used immunoSEQ multiplex PCR; TCRdb keeps in-frame clones, though not all of them. The sample lists over 70,000 clones, 85% to 95% occurring once. The ends were cut back, 0 bases at V and 10 bases at J, with 15 bases in the middle. This CDR3 has 14 amino acids. CDR1 is LGHNA, CDR2 YSLEER, per germline. The chain couples TRBV4-3 to TRBJ1-1; D not certain. The sequences come from peripheral blood, collected in the third trimester of pregnancy. The source is a female donor with multiple sclerosis, enrolled in a pregnancy study. CDR3 amino acids: CASSQDFLGGGAFF. The CDR3 DNA sequence: TGCGCCAGCAGCCAAGATTTCCTTGGTGGCGGAGCTTTCTTT.